The entry that follows covers one T cell receptor (beta chain) sequence. The TCR beta repertoire was assessed by survey-level immunoSEQ sequencing. TCRdb's table, derived via immunoSEQ multiplex PCR, lists solely in-frame clones and lacks some. There are approximately 70,000 clones in the sample; about 94% occur only once, and under 4.5% lies in the top ten. This CDR3 has 17 amino acids. The V gene's germline CDR1 is SGHTA and CDR2 FQGNSA. V lost 0 bases and J 1 base, leaving 13 bases between the germline ends. The chain has TRBV7-2 and TRBJ1-5, with unresolved D. The clonotype comes from a man aged 35 to 55 with rheumatoid arthritis. The sample was PBMCs. CDR3 nucleotide sequence: TGTGCCAGCAGCTTAGCTCGGTCAGGTGCCAGCAATCAGCCCCAGCATTTT. Amino acids: CASSLARSGASNQPQHF. The complete variable domain, with remaining parts taken from reference TRBV7-2 and TRBJ1-5, reads GAGVSQSPSNKVTEKGKDVELRCDPISGHTALYWYRQSLGQGLEFLIYFQGNSAPDKSGLPSDRFSAERTGGSVSTLTIQRTQQEDSAVYLCASSLARSGASNQPQHFGDGTRLSIL.